This note documents a single T cell receptor (beta chain) sequence. Its antigen remains unidentified. The data are from a study of T cell responses to AZD1222 COVID-19 vaccine. The repertoire was sequenced with immunoSEQ multiplex PCR; TCRdb's copy has only in-frame clones and lacks some. The data hold fewer than 150,000 clones, with under 90% observed a single time. V was pared by 1 base and J by 0 bases, with 3 bases of the junction left unmatched. The CDR3 is made up of 16 amino acids. CDR1 and CDR2 from the germline V gene are SGHVS and FQNEAQ. Study results and limitations: Only after the peak T cell response were repertoires sampled. The donor group comprised mostly white British people and more females; the analysis possibly underestimated clonal diversity.

The V and J genes are TRBV7-8 and TRBJ2-4; 7 nucleotides align to TRBD2. The TCR originated in an adult in good health. Sequenced here: peripheral blood, sampled on day 0 of AZD1222 vaccination. The CDR3, as DNA: TGTGCCAGCAGCTTAGGGCGGGGGTTAGCCAAAAACATTCAGTACTTC. The encoded protein is CASSLGRGLAKNIQYF.